This entry features one T cell receptor (beta chain) sequence. cDNA prepared by RNA extraction and subsequent reverse transcription served as the template for sequencing. TCRdb's copy holds only in-frame clones and misses some; the assay was immunoSEQ multiplex PCR. This sample has about 97,000 clones; around 45% occur once, and the top ten carry around 1.4%. The data stem from a study of CD8+ T cells in alopecia areata. Whole-study context: Patients in the treated group were given tofacitinib by mouth, 5 to 10 mg twice a day.

CDR1 is MGHRA, CDR2 YSYEKL, per germline. CDR3 size: 13 residues. Trimming removed 4 bases from V and 4 bases from J, with 11 bases in between. The sequencing sample was made of CD4+ T cells sorted from blood. V is TRBV4-1 and J is TRBJ2-7; a weak D match, TRBD1 (6 bases). The sequence was collected from a human donor with alopecia areata. CDR3 DNA: TGCGCCAGCAGCCGAGGGGGATTGTACGAGCAGTACTTC. This translates into CASSRGGLYEQYF.